This T cell receptor (beta chain) was captured by sequencing in a study of blood T cell repertoires in COVID-19. In the authors' methods: Estimates of nucleated cell counts were drawn from the amplification of reference gene primers. Assay: immunoSEQ multiplex PCR; the TCRdb copy retains only in-frame clones and omits some. V, J and clone size are taken as reported in that table, and D and trimming were inferred from the DNA itself. The table lists about 98,000 clones, 80% to 85% of them singletons. The V end was cut by 5 bases, the J end by 5 bases, with 15 bases between. The CDR3 has 14 residues. Germline V CDR1 and CDR2: SGHTA, FQGNSA.

The sequenced sample was peripheral blood. The chain uses TRBV7-2 and TRBJ2-5; D perhaps matches TRBD1 (5 bases). The sequence came from a man aged 60 to 75 with acute or convalescent COVID-19. CDR3 coding DNA: TGTGCCAGCAGCACGGTAGGGGCGCGGGAGACCCAGTACTTC. As protein: CASSTVGARETQYF.